This entry lists 18 T cell receptor beta chains sequenced from one sample in a study of identical twins. MiXCR, applied by TCRdb to the 5' RACE reads, yields one record per CDR3 protein. The sample yields 510,000 or so distinct CDR3 sequences, roughly 15% seen once. The same sample was also studied in work on yellow fever vaccine responses in identical twins.

The material sequenced was CD4+ T cells sorted from blood. The receptor source for this set is a woman under 30 in good health.

This clonotype was counted only a few times. The V call is TRBV3-1, the J call TRBJ1-2; D ambiguous. The CDR3 runs to 13 residues. Between the trimmed V and J ends, which lost 1 base and 4 bases, there was a span of 7 bases. Germline CDR1 and CDR2: LGHDT and YNNKEL (reference sequence). CDR3 protein: CASSQGQPYGYTF. The CDR3 coding sequence is TGTGCCAGCAGCCAAGGCCAGCCCTATGGCTACACCTTC. Based on the CDR3 plus reference TRBV3-1 and TRBJ1-2, the full variable domain is DTAVSQTPKYLVTQMGNDKSIKCEQNLGHDTMYWYKQDSKKFLKIMFSYNNKELIINETVPNRFSPKSPDKAHLNLHINSLELGDSAVYFCASSQGQPYGYTFGSGTRLTVV.

This chain links TRBV3-1 with TRBJ2-2; 13 bases match TRBD2. CDR1 and CDR2 (germline): LGHDT, YNNKEL (reference sequence). V dropped 2 bases and J dropped 6; count of bases not matched to a gene: 9. The CDR3 totals 18 residues. CDR3 sequence (DNA): TGTGCCAGCAGCCAACCCCCCACTAGCGGGGGGGCCCCCGGGGAGCTGTTTTTT. Its translation: CASSQPPTSGGAPGELFF.

This clonotype was found many times. The chain is built from TRBV29-1 and TRBJ1-1; D uncertain. The germline V and J ends were trimmed by 5 bases and 4 bases, with 14 bases remaining between them. CDR3 length equals 13 residues. Germline V gene lookup returns CDR1 SQVTM and CDR2 ANQGSEA. CDR3 sequence reads: CSVLGPWGTEAFF. Written as DNA, the CDR3 is TGCAGCGTTCTCGGCCCATGGGGCACTGAAGCTTTCTTT.

V is TRBV12-5 and J is TRBJ2-7, with 11 bases that match TRBD2. The V gene end was trimmed by 4 bases and the J gene end by 0 bases; junction bases not matched to a gene: 8. CDR1 is LGHNT, CDR2 FRNRAP, per germline. CDR3 length: 17 residues. The CDR3, as DNA: TGTGCTAGTGGTTCAACCCGACTAGCGGGATACTCCTACGAGCAGTACTTC. This gives the protein CASGSTRLAGYSYEQYF. Full variable domain (outside the CDR3, taken from reference TRBV12-5 and TRBJ2-7): DARVTQTPRHKVTEMGQEVTMRCQPILGHNTVFWYRQTMMQGLELLAYFRNRAPLDDSGMPKDRFSAEMPDATLATLKIQPSEPRDSAVYFCASGSTRLAGYSYEQYFGPGTRLTVT.

This clonotype was recorded at least ten times. This chain connects TRBV10-3 to TRBJ2-3; D not resolved. V shed 3 bases and J shed 3 bases, with 4 bases lying between them. This CDR3 is built from 12 residues. Germline V gives CDR1 ENHRY, CDR2 SYGVKD. Here the CDR3 reads CAISERTDTQYF. For the CDR3, the DNA is TGTGCCATCAGTGAACGAACAGATACGCAGTATTTT.

The chain carries TRBV7-9 and TRBJ2-7; weak D call: TRBD1 (6 bases). The CDR3 consists of 15 residues. The ends were cut back, 4 bases at V and 3 bases at J, with 16 bases in the middle. CDR1 is SEHNR, CDR2 FQNEAQ, per germline (reference sequence). This chain's CDR3 is CASSSTLGTNYEQYF. DNA of the CDR3: TGTGCCAGCAGCTCAACCCTTGGGACAAACTACGAGCAGTACTTC.

The chain links TRBV2 to TRBJ2-2; D unclear. There are 14 residues in the CDR3. Between the trimmed V and J ends, which lost 3 bases and 4 bases, there was a span of 9 bases. CDR1 SNHLY and CDR2 FYNNEI come from the germline V gene. The CDR3 DNA follows: TGTGCCAGCAGTGAGCTAGGGTTCACCGGGGAGCTGTTTTTT. It encodes CASSELGFTGELFF. Variable domain in full (rest from reference TRBV2 and TRBJ2-2): EPEVTQTPSHQVTQMGQEVILRCVPISNHLYFYWYRQILGQKVEFLVSFYNNEISEKSEIFDDQFSVERPDGSNFTLKIRSTKLEDSAMYFCASSELGFTGELFFGEGSRLTVL.

With regard to this clonotype: Mismatch with germline at one junction end may stem from a read error. The V and J genes are TRBV2 and TRBJ2-1; no definite D call. Germline-derived CDR1 and CDR2 are SNHLY and FYNNEI. The CDR3 extends over 12 amino acids. CDR3 DNA sequence: TGTGCCAGGAGTGAAGTGTCATATGAGCAGTTCTTC. This sequence encodes CARSEVSYEQFF.

This clonotype showed up just a few times. V and J are TRBV7-3 and TRBJ2-1; 7 positions match TRBD2. This CDR3 contains 17 residues. Germline V gene lookup returns CDR1 SGHTA and CDR2 FQGTGA. Trimming at V came to 0 bases and at J to 0 bases, leaving 5 bases not matched to a gene. The CDR3 protein is CASSLTASGGSYNEQFF. The CDR3 DNA reads as TGTGCCAGCAGCTTAACGGCTAGCGGAGGCTCCTACAATGAGCAGTTCTTC.

The gene calls are TRBV7-9 and TRBJ1-2; D gene uncertain. Germline V gene data show CDR1 as SEHNR and CDR2 as FQNEAQ (reference sequence). Trimming took off 3 bases at V and 5 bases at J, with 10 bases between the two ends. The CDR3 runs 13 residues. The CDR3 loop is CASSFGPEYGYTF. The CDR3 DNA sequence: TGTGCCAGCAGCTTTGGGCCAGAATATGGCTACACCTTC.

This clonotype was found a few times. V gene TRBV5-1 combines with J gene TRBJ2-1; TRBD1 agrees at 12 bases. J gave up 9 bases and V 4 bases, and 8 bases lay outside the gene matches. Per germline, CDR1 SGHRS and CDR2 YFSETQ. This CDR3 has 15 residues. The DNA of the CDR3 is TGCGCCAGCAGCCAGACCGGGACAGGGGGCCTTGAGCAGTTCTTC. Protein product: CASSQTGTGGLEQFF.

This chain uses TRBV7-2 with TRBJ2-1, with D possibly being TRBD1 (6 bases). The CDR3 covers 16 residues. Per the germline V gene, CDR1 is SGHTA and CDR2 is FQGNSA. V dropped 1 base and J dropped 9 bases, with 19 bases sitting between them. The CDR3 region has the DNA TGTGCCAGCAGCTTAGGGGTTAGCGTTGTAGGGGGTGAGCAGTTCTTC. Encoded protein: CASSLGVSVVGGEQFF.

This clonotype has only a few counts. The CDR3 coding sequence is TGTGCCAGCAGCCCCCGTGGCAATCAGCCCCAGCATTTT. Its translation: CASSPRGNQPQHF. The chain joins TRBV3-1 to TRBJ1-5; D call uncertain. CDR3 length: 13 amino acids. Germline V gene data show CDR1 as LGHDT and CDR2 as YNNKEL (reference sequence). The V end was cut by 4 bases, the J end by 2 bases, with 6 bases between.

The chain joins TRBV7-6 to TRBJ1-2, with unresolved D. Germline V gives CDR1 SGHVS, CDR2 FNYEAQ. Trimming removed 1 base from V and 9 bases from J, with 9 bases in between. The CDR3 length is 12 residues. The CDR3 DNA sequence: TGTGCCAGCAGCTTAGACCGGGGTAGCTACACCTTC. It yields the protein CASSLDRGSYTF. The variable domain in full, completed from reference TRBV7-6 and TRBJ1-2, reads GAGVSQSPRYKVTKRGQDVALRCDPISGHVSLYWYRQALGQGPEFLTYFNYEAQQDKSGLPNDRFSAERPEGSISTLTIQRTEQRDSAMYRCASSLDRGSYTFGSGTRLTVV.

This clonotype was seen a handful of times. The chain links TRBV28 to TRBJ2-7; either TRBD1 or TRBD2 may fit D (5 bases each). CDR1 is MDHEN, CDR2 SYDVKM, per germline. V gave up 10 bases and J gave up 6 bases, with 31 bases separating them. This CDR3 is built from 17 residues. This CDR3 reads CATTPGIRKIGASEQYF. DNA of the CDR3: TGTGCCACCACACCGGGAATTAGGAAGATTGGGGCTAGCGAGCAGTACTTC.

The rearrangement links TRBV10-3 to TRBJ1-6; D is possibly TRBD1 (5 bases). The ends were cut back, 6 bases at V and 8 bases at J, with 17 bases in the middle. Germline loops: CDR1 ENHRY, CDR2 SYGVKD. There are 15 residues in the CDR3. The CDR3 DNA reads as TGTGCCATCAGCCCGGGACGGCATGCTGATTCACCCCTCCACTTT. Its translation: CAISPGRHADSPLHF.

The chain couples TRBV7-9 to TRBJ2-2, with D possibly TRBD2 on 6 matching bases. V dropped 1 base and J dropped 2 bases, with 14 bases sitting between them. CDR1 and CDR2 from the germline V gene are SEHNR and FQNEAQ (reference sequence). The CDR3 has 17 residues. The CDR3 region is CASSLDLGTQNTGELFF. The DNA for the CDR3 is TGTGCCAGCAGCTTAGATTTGGGGACTCAAAACACCGGGGAGCTGTTTTTT.

This clonotype was found a few times. J is TRBJ2-1 and V is TRBV5-1, with 9 bases aligning to TRBD2. The CDR3 has 16 residues. The J segment lost 7 bases and the V segment lost 4 bases, leaving 12 bases of the junction unmatched. Germline CDR1 SGHRS, CDR2 YFSETQ. The CDR3, as DNA: TGCGCCAGCAGCCCTGGTCTTAGCGGGAGTTGGAATGAGCAGTTCTTC. Protein: CASSPGLSGSWNEQFF.